This passage covers 23 T cell receptor beta chains from one sample sequenced in a study of OX40 agonist ivuxolimab in advanced cancers. The table came from immunoSEQ multiplex PCR; TCRdb's copy has only in-frame clones and leaves some out. Of 8,500 to 9,500 clones in the sample, 65% to 80% were seen once. The sequencing here drew on CD4+ or CD8+ T cells sorted from blood, taken in a trial of the OX40 agonist ivuxolimab. Receptors originate from an adult with an advanced solid tumor such as melanoma, head and neck, liver or kidney cancer.

The rearrangement joins TRBV9 to TRBJ2-7; 11 bases match TRBD1. Looked up from germline, CDR1 is SGDLS and CDR2 is YYNGEE. Trimming took 0 bases from V and 7 from J; bases not matched to a gene: 6. The CDR3 contains 15 residues. This CDR3 reads CASSVGGQGAREQYF. The CDR3 bases are TGTGCCAGCAGCGTAGGTGGACAGGGGGCAAGGGAGCAGTACTTC. The whole variable domain, filled in from reference TRBV9 and TRBJ2-7, reads DSGVTQTPKHLITATGQRVTLRCSPRSGDLSVYWYQQSLDQGLQFLIQYYNGEERAKGNILERFSAQQFPDLHSELNLSSLELGDSALYFCASSVGGQGAREQYFGPGTRLTVT.

The J gene is TRBJ2-3, the V gene TRBV5-6; TRBD1 is a possible D gene (6 bases). This CDR3 has 15 residues. CDR1 is SGHDT, CDR2 YYEEEE, per germline. Trimming removed 3 bases from V and 2 bases from J, with 13 bases in between. CDR3: CASSSGTLNTDTQYF. DNA for the CDR3: TGTGCCAGCAGCTCCGGGACACTCAACACAGATACGCAGTATTTT.

This chain links TRBV5-1 with TRBJ1-5, with a possible D match to TRBD1 (5 bases). CDR1 is SGHRS, CDR2 YFSETQ, per germline. V was shortened by 4 bases and J by 6 bases, with 14 bases between the two germline ends. There are 14 residues in the CDR3. The chain's CDR3 is CASSVDSQGQPQHF. CDR3 in DNA: TGCGCCAGCAGCGTGGACTCTCAGGGTCAGCCCCAGCATTTT.

V and J are TRBV28 and TRBJ2-7; 7 nucleotides line up with TRBD1. The germline V gene encodes CDR1 MDHEN and CDR2 SYDVKM. V trimming: 5 bases; J trimming: 0 bases; junction bases outside the gene matches: 10. The CDR3 spans 16 residues. Written as DNA, the CDR3 is TGTGCCAGCAGTACATACAGGGGATGGGACTCCTACGAGCAGTACTTC. Protein sequence: CASSTYRGWDSYEQYF.

This clone was observed a handful of times. The rearrangement links TRBV19 to TRBJ1-1; D remains unclear. The CDR3 totals 13 residues. Trimming took 11 bases from V and 3 from J, leaving 16 bases between them. Per the germline V gene, CDR1 is LNHDA and CDR2 is SQIVND (reference sequence). The CDR3 reads CACGRGSHTEAFF. CDR3 sequence (DNA): TGTGCCTGCGGACGGGGAAGCCACACTGAAGCTTTCTTT. Based on the CDR3 plus reference TRBV19 and TRBJ1-1, the full variable domain is DGGITQSPKYLFRKEGQNVTLSCEQNLNHDAMYWYRQDPGQGLRLIYYSQIVNDFQKGDIAEGYSVSREKKESFPLTVTSAQKNPTAFYLCACGRGSHTEAFFGQGTRLTVV.

This chain connects TRBV13 to TRBJ2-1, with TRBD2 matching over 8 bases. Germline CDR1 is PRHDT and CDR2 is FYEKMQ (reference sequence). The CDR3 extends over 15 amino acids. V trimming: 3 bases; J trimming: 7 bases; junction bases outside the gene matches: 8. The CDR3 here is CASSLRGAKRNEQFF. DNA of the CDR3: TGTGCCAGCAGCTTGCGGGGGGCAAAAAGAAATGAGCAGTTCTTC.

The rearrangement links TRBV6-4 to TRBJ2-1; D is uncertain. V was pared by 6 bases and J by 10 bases, with 16 bases between. There are 13 residues in the CDR3. Germline V lookup: CDR1 MRHNA, CDR2 SNTAGT. CDR3 coding DNA: TGTGCCAGCAGCCTATTAACTTTCGGCGAGCAGTTCTTC. It is translated as CASSLLTFGEQFF.

This clone has a count of ten or more. The rearrangement uses TRBV27 and TRBJ1-2, with D possibly being TRBD1 (5 bases). This CDR3 has 13 amino acids. Per the germline V gene, CDR1 is MNHEY and CDR2 is SMNVEV (reference sequence). Trimming cost V 0 bases and J 5 bases, with 7 bases left between them. This CDR3 reads CASSLSSGYGYTF. Written as DNA, the CDR3 is TGTGCCAGCAGTTTATCGTCAGGGTATGGCTACACCTTC.

This chain connects TRBV11-2 to TRBJ2-1; no firm D call. Germline lookup yields CDR1 SGHAT and CDR2 FQNNGV. The CDR3 has 11 residues. V lost 5 bases and J lost 6, with 5 bases in between. The CDR3 nucleotides are TGTGCCAGCAGCCTCCTCAATGAGCAGTTCTTC. Its translation: CASSLLNEQFF.

The CDR3 loop is CASSKTRGRSYGYTF. DNA for the CDR3: TGTGCCAGCAGCAAGACCAGGGGTCGCAGCTATGGCTACACCTTC. The chain has TRBV21-1 and TRBJ1-2; TRBD1 is the table's D call, not checked against the DNA. TRBV21-1 is an annotated pseudogene. The CDR3 extends over 15 amino acids.

The V and J genes are TRBV6-1 and TRBJ2-5; 9 nucleotides match TRBD1. This CDR3 has 15 amino acids. Trimming removed 3 bases from V and 5 bases from J; junction bases left unmatched: 7. Germline V gene lookup returns CDR1 MNHNS and CDR2 SASEGT. The CDR3 is CASSEGQGGWETQYF. DNA for the CDR3: TGTGCCAGCAGTGAGGGACAGGGAGGTTGGGAGACCCAGTACTTC.

This clone qualifies as medium-sized (0.01 to 0.1%). The chain recombines TRBV28 with TRBJ2-6; no firm D call. CDR3 length: 15 residues. CDR1 is MDHEN and CDR2 is SYDVKM in the germline V gene. V was shortened by 3 bases and J by 0 bases, with 6 bases between the two germline ends. The CDR3 reads CASSFRPSGANVLTF. Written as DNA, the CDR3 is TGTGCCAGCAGTTTTCGCCCCTCTGGGGCCAACGTCCTGACTTTC.

V usage is TRBV10-1 and J usage is TRBJ2-3, with 16 bases matching TRBD2. The length of the CDR3 is 17 residues. Germline assignment: CDR1 WNHNN and CDR2 SYGVQD (reference sequence). V gave up 3 bases and J gave up 4 bases; unmatched junction bases: 4. As DNA, the CDR3 is TGCGCCAGCAGTGACACCGGGACTAGCGGGGGGGCAGATACGCAGTATTTT. The encoded protein is CASSDTGTSGGADTQYF.

This clone was found once. The rearrangement uses TRBV19 and TRBJ1-2; D is undetermined. V dropped 5 bases and J dropped 10 bases, with 11 bases sitting between them. Germline V CDR1 and CDR2: LNHDA, SQIVND (reference sequence). This CDR3 has 11 amino acids. The CDR3 coding sequence is TGTGCCAGTAGTTTGACGGTTTTCTACACCTTC. This encodes CASSLTVFYTF.

The chain is built from TRBV2 and TRBJ2-3; D not resolved. In germline, CDR1 is SNHLY, CDR2 FYNNEI. This CDR3 has 15 residues. Trimming shortened V by 7 bases and J by 0 bases, and 14 bases separated the two germline ends. The CDR3 DNA sequence: TGTGCCAGCACCCCTCTGCAGTCAAGCACAGATACGCAGTATTTT. Protein sequence: CASTPLQSSTDTQYF.

The chain couples TRBV4-1 to TRBJ2-7; 8 bases agree with TRBD1. V shed 0 bases, J shed 7 bases, and the junction held 17 bases outside the gene matches. The CDR3 is made up of 18 amino acids. Per the germline V gene, CDR1 is MGHRA and CDR2 is YSYEKL. The CDR3 spells CASSQDYKAWTGIWEQYF. The CDR3 coding sequence is TGCGCCAGCAGCCAAGATTATAAGGCATGGACAGGGATTTGGGAGCAGTACTTC.

In this sample, this clone turned up a few times. The chain recombines TRBV6-1 with TRBJ2-3; TRBD2 agrees at 11 bases. Germline lookup yields CDR1 MNHNS and CDR2 SASEGT. The CDR3 runs 17 residues. Unmatched junction bases numbered 7, after V lost 4 bases and J lost 1 base. The CDR3 here is CASSGIGTSGGTDTQYF. CDR3 nucleotide sequence: TGTGCCAGCAGTGGGATAGGGACTAGCGGCGGCACAGATACGCAGTATTTT.

J is TRBJ2-1 and V is TRBV7-7, with D hard to call. This CDR3 has 15 amino acids. V dropped 5 bases and J dropped 0 bases, with 11 bases sitting between them. CDR1 SSHAT and CDR2 FNYEAQ come from the germline V gene (reference sequence). The CDR3 is CASSKTSSSYNEQFF. CDR3 sequence (DNA): TGTGCCAGCAGCAAAACGTCCAGCTCCTACAATGAGCAGTTCTTC. Supplemented by reference TRBV7-7 and TRBJ2-1, the full variable domain reads GAGVSQSPRYKVTKRGQDVTLRCDPISSHATLYWYQQALGQGPEFLTYFNYEAQPDKSGLPSDRFSAERPEGSISTLTIQRTEQRDSAMYRCASSKTSSSYNEQFFGPGTRLTVL.

This clone was detected once. This chain links TRBV6-5 with TRBJ2-2, with no clear D. The germline V and J ends were trimmed by 0 bases and 0 bases, with 8 bases remaining between them. This CDR3 spans 16 amino acids. The V gene's germline CDR1 is MNHEY and CDR2 SVGAGI. Written as DNA, the CDR3 is TGTGCCAGCAGTTACTCAGACTCCGCGAACACCGGGGAGCTGTTTTTT. It specifies CASSYSDSANTGELFF.

The V gene is TRBV29-1, the J gene TRBJ1-3; maybe TRBD1 (6 bases). The ends were cut back, 4 bases at V and 0 bases at J, with 16 bases in the middle. The CDR3 consists of 16 residues. Germline loops: CDR1 SQVTM, CDR2 ANQGSEA. Here the CDR3 reads CSVGGTRKDSGNTIYF. The CDR3 bases are TGCAGCGTTGGTGGGACACGTAAAGACTCTGGAAACACCATATATTTT.

This rearrangement joins TRBV29-1 to TRBJ2-7; 8 bases fit TRBD1. CDR1 is SQVTM and CDR2 is ANQGSEA in the germline V gene. The V segment lost 7 bases and the J segment 2 bases; nucleotides outside the gene matches: 7. This CDR3 comprises 13 residues. The DNA of the CDR3 is TGCAGCGCAAACGGACAGGGACCCTACGAGCAGTACTTC. It translates to CSANGQGPYEQYF.

This clone is categorized as medium-sized. The chain is built from TRBV7-9 and TRBJ1-4; TRBD1 aligns across 7 bases. This CDR3 spans 14 amino acids. Looked up from germline, CDR1 is SEHNR and CDR2 is FQNEAQ (reference sequence). V lost 3 bases and J lost 8; bases outside the gene matches: 6. This CDR3 is CASSFRQGEEKLFF. CDR3 coding DNA: TGTGCCAGCAGCTTTCGACAGGGAGAGGAAAAACTGTTTTTT. Full variable domain (outside the CDR3, taken from reference TRBV7-9 and TRBJ1-4): DTGVSQNPRHKITKRGQNVTFRCDPISEHNRLYWYRQTLGQGPEFLTYFQNEAQLEKSRLLSDRFSAERPKGSFSTLEIQRTEQGDSAMYLCASSFRQGEEKLFFGSGTQLSVL.

The genes are TRBV2 and TRBJ2-1, with 8 nucleotides matching TRBD2. Losses at the gene ends were 3 bases for V and 1 base for J; bases not matched to a gene: 11. CDR3 length: 18 amino acids. Germline assignment: CDR1 SNHLY and CDR2 FYNNEI. CDR3 DNA sequence: TGTGCCAGCAGTGATGCCAGCGGGAGAGTGGGGTCCTACAATGAGCAGTTCTTC. It is translated as CASSDASGRVGSYNEQFF.